The next 18 T cell receptor beta chains were all read from a single sample in a study of T cells in Graves' hyperthyroidism and ophthalmopathy. RNA transcripts yielded amplified TCR beta CDR3 regions. In the first-round RT-PCR of the TCR CDR3, the HTBI primer set was used. Each CDR3 protein gets one entry after TCRdb re-called the multiplex PCR reads with MiXCR. The sample shows 300,000 to 450,000 distinct CDR3 sequences, approximately 15% of them seen only once. The material sequenced was blood. These receptors were taken from a woman in her sixties with Graves' hyperthyroidism.

This clonotype has a count of ten or more. The chain recombines TRBV5-1 with TRBJ2-7; D perhaps matches TRBD2 (7 bases). CDR3 length equals 16 residues. Trimming stripped 0 bases from V and 2 bases from J, with 15 bases between. Germline assignment: CDR1 SGHRS and CDR2 YFSETQ. The CDR3 sequence: CASSLAAGAGTYEQYF. The CDR3 DNA reads TGCGCCAGCAGCTTGGCCGCGGGGGCAGGGACCTACGAGCAGTACTTC.

This clonotype was counted many times. The rearrangement links TRBV11-3 to TRBJ2-5; D may match TRBD1 or TRBD2 (5 bases each). In germline, CDR1 is SGHNT, CDR2 YENEEA. The CDR3 contains 15 residues. V dropped 5 bases and J dropped 5 bases, with 18 bases sitting between them. This chain's CDR3 is CASSLIQGVSETQYF. The DNA for the CDR3 is TGTGCCAGCAGCCTAATTCAGGGAGTATCTGAGACCCAGTACTTC.

This clonotype was recorded at least ten times. This chain links TRBV10-2 with TRBJ2-3, with 7 bases that match TRBD2. From germline, CDR1 is WSHSY and CDR2 SAAADI. The length of the CDR3 is 14 residues. Unmatched junction bases numbered 9, after V lost 7 bases and J lost 5 bases. CDR3 sequence (DNA): TGCGCCAGCACCGAGGGGTTAGCGGGAGATACGCAGTATTTT. As protein: CASTEGLAGDTQYF.

This clonotype has just a few counts. This chain links TRBV6-1 with TRBJ2-5; 10 bases fit TRBD2. After removal of 5 bases from V and 0 bases from J, the junction contained 9 bases not matched to a gene. Germline V CDR1 and CDR2: MNHNS, SASEGT. This CDR3 is 17 amino acids long. CDR3 sequence (DNA): TGTGCCAGCAGTCCACAGGTCACTAGCGGGAACCAAGAGACCCAGTACTTC. Its protein is CASSPQVTSGNQETQYF.

The chain combines TRBV12-3 or TRBV12-4 with TRBJ2-2, with D perhaps matching TRBD1 (5 bases). This CDR3 has 16 amino acids. V lost 4 bases, J lost 4 bases, and 16 bases lay in between. This chain's CDR3 is CASSSQGRSFTGELFF. CDR3 nucleotides: TGTGCCAGCAGTTCCCAGGGTAGGTCGTTCACCGGGGAGCTGTTTTTT.

At least ten counts were recorded for this clonotype. The chain uses TRBV7-2 and TRBJ1-2, with TRBD1 as a possible D gene (6 bases). The CDR3 totals 14 residues. The V end lost 6 bases, the J end lost 6 bases, and 17 bases lay between the germline ends. Per the germline V gene, CDR1 is SGHTA and CDR2 is FQGNSA. The CDR3 region is CASRLGQTYDGYTF. The CDR3 DNA is TGTGCCAGCAGGCTCGGACAGACGTACGATGGCTACACCTTC.

This clonotype was detected ten times or more. The chain carries TRBV11-2 and TRBJ2-3; D call uncertain. This CDR3 is built from 14 residues. V dropped 7 bases and J dropped 2 bases, with 13 bases sitting between them. Germline V gives CDR1 SGHAT, CDR2 FQNNGV. For the CDR3, the DNA is TGTGCCAGCACCGAGGCGAGTTACACAGATACGCAGTATTTT. This translates into CASTEASYTDTQYF.

This clonotype was recorded many times. The chain joins TRBV6-2 or TRBV6-3 to TRBJ2-5, with a possible D match to TRBD2 (6 bases). Trimming removed 5 bases from V and 2 bases from J, with 15 bases in between. The CDR3 consists of 15 residues. CDR1 MNHEY and CDR2 SVGEGT come from the germline V gene. CDR3 DNA: TGTGCCAGCAGTCCCGCGGGTGCGGGACAAGAGACCCAGTACTTC. Protein sequence: CASSPAGAGQETQYF.

At least ten counts were recorded for this clonotype. This chain links TRBV7-3 with TRBJ2-1, with TRBD1 as a possible D gene (5 bases). Germline V gene lookup returns CDR1 SGHTA and CDR2 FQGTGA. Trimming shortened V by 2 bases and J by 2 bases, and 7 bases separated the two germline ends. There are 14 residues in the CDR3. CDR3 region: CASSLGHTYNEQFF. In DNA form, the CDR3 reads TGTGCCAGCAGCTTAGGACATACCTACAATGAGCAGTTCTTC.

This clonotype appeared many times. V gene TRBV12-3 or TRBV12-4 combines with J gene TRBJ2-7; the D gene is possibly TRBD2 (5 bases). This CDR3 contains 15 residues. V was cut by 6 bases and J by 0 bases, with 15 bases left in between. The CDR3 reads CASSQSGISSYEQYF. CDR3 sequence (DNA): TGTGCCAGCAGCCAATCGGGAATTAGCTCCTACGAGCAGTACTTC.

The rearrangement uses TRBV18 and TRBJ1-2; TRBD1 aligns across 7 bases. Germline lookup yields CDR1 KGHSH and CDR2 LQKENI. This CDR3 has 14 residues. Trimming at V came to 1 base and at J to 6 bases, leaving 5 bases not matched to a gene. In DNA form, the CDR3 reads TGTGCCAGCTCACCACTGACAGGGTTCGATGGCTACACCTTC. Encoded protein: CASSPLTGFDGYTF.

Many counts were recorded for this clonotype. The chain couples TRBV2 to TRBJ2-1, with D uncertain. The V gene's germline CDR1 is SNHLY and CDR2 FYNNEI. Trimming stripped 7 bases from V and 7 bases from J, with 5 bases between. This CDR3 is 10 amino acids long. For the CDR3, the DNA is TGTGCCAGCAATGGGAATGAGCAGTTCTTC. Amino acids: CASNGNEQFF.

The chain joins TRBV5-1 to TRBJ1-1; TRBD1 matches 12 bases. J lost 4 bases, V lost 6 bases, and 16 bases had no gene match. The germline gives CDR1 SGHRS, CDR2 YFSETQ. This CDR3 region has 18 residues. Written as DNA, the CDR3 is TGCGCCAGCATGTCGTACGGGACAGGGGGCCAGGTGGGCACTGAAGCTTTCTTT. Protein: CASMSYGTGGQVGTEAFF.

A few counts support this clonotype. V usage is TRBV18 and J usage is TRBJ2-1; D may be TRBD2 (5 bases). V lost 3 bases and J lost 10, with 7 bases in between. The germline gives CDR1 KGHSH, CDR2 LQKENI. CDR3 size: 11 residues. The CDR3 DNA reads as TGTGCCAGCTCACCCGGGGAGGAGCAGTTCTTC. Its protein product is CASSPGEEQFF.

This clonotype was observed many times. The chain employs TRBV20-1 and TRBJ2-7; 7 bases map to TRBD2. J gave up 0 bases and V 2 bases, and 10 bases lay outside the gene matches. This CDR3 spans 16 amino acids. CDR1 DFQATT and CDR2 SNEGSKA come from the germline V gene (reference sequence). The CDR3 loop reads CSARSDLAASSYEQYF. In DNA form, the CDR3 reads TGCAGTGCTAGATCCGACCTAGCGGCTAGCTCCTACGAGCAGTACTTC.

The chain links TRBV7-9 to TRBJ1-1; 7 positions match TRBD1. The CDR3 runs 16 residues. The V gene's germline CDR1 is SEHNR and CDR2 FQNEAQ (reference sequence). The J segment lost 4 bases and the V segment lost 4 bases, leaving 12 bases of the junction unmatched. This CDR3 reads CASSSPGAGGTTEAFF. The DNA for the CDR3 is TGTGCCAGCAGCTCCCCCGGGGCAGGGGGGACCACTGAAGCTTTCTTT.

This clonotype was detected a few times. The chain carries TRBV4-1 and TRBJ2-1; D perhaps matches TRBD1 (5 bases). The CDR3 extends over 15 amino acids. V dropped 3 bases and J dropped 3 bases, with 12 bases sitting between them. The germline V gene has CDR1 MGHRA and CDR2 YSYEKL. CDR3 in amino acids: CASSQVDGHYNEQFF. Here the CDR3 DNA reads TGCGCCAGCAGCCAGGTGGACGGACACTACAATGAGCAGTTCTTC.

This chain's CDR3 is CASSYRDRTSTDTQYF. CDR3 nucleotides: TGTGCCAGCAGTTACCGGGACAGGACTAGCACAGATACGCAGTATTTT. The chain carries TRBV6-2 or TRBV6-3 and TRBJ2-3, with 8 bases aligning to TRBD1. Germline-derived CDR1 and CDR2 are MNHEY and SVGEGT. J lost 0 bases, V lost 2 bases, and 4 bases had no gene match. The CDR3 length is 16 residues.